Presented here are 10 T cell receptor beta chains from one specimen sequenced in a study of vaccination effects on CD4 cells after COVID-19. Their target antigens are unknown. Prior to sequencing, the ViraFEST assay stimulated PBMC with viral peptide pools, which expanded the antigen-specific CD4+ T cells. After around ten days in culture, the CD4+ T cells were isolated. Each person got two doses of an mRNA SARS-CoV-2 vaccine, BNT162b2 or mRNA-1273. The repertoire was sequenced with immunoSEQ multiplex PCR; TCRdb's copy has only in-frame clones and lacks some. The data contain 25,000 or so clones, 73% of them singletons. The specimen comprised CD4+ T cells from PBMCs cultured with SARS-CoV-2 spike peptides, sampled after COVID-19 vaccination. The receptors here all came from a human donor who received a COVID-19 vaccine.

CDR3 sequence reads: CASSLNQGLNEKLFF. The DNA of the CDR3 is TGTGCCAGCAGCTTAAATCAGGGCCTTAATGAAAAACTGTTTTTT. The genes are TRBV11-2 and TRBJ1-4; possibly TRBD1 for D (5 bases). The ends were cut back, 2 bases at V and 4 bases at J, with 11 bases in the middle. The CDR3 spans 15 residues. Germline loops: CDR1 SGHAT, CDR2 FQNNGV.

In its sample, this clone was seen a few times. The chain has TRBV7-9 and TRBJ2-7; D remains unclear. Germline-derived CDR1 and CDR2 are SEHNR and FQNEAQ (reference sequence). Trimming stripped 2 bases from V and 3 bases from J, with 14 bases between. The CDR3 consists of 15 residues. CDR3 protein: CASSLSAELYYEQYF. CDR3 bases: TGTGCCAGCAGCTTATCGGCAGAATTGTACTACGAGCAGTACTTC.

V and J are TRBV2 and TRBJ2-7; 8 nucleotides line up with TRBD2. Per the germline V gene, CDR1 is SNHLY and CDR2 is FYNNEI. The CDR3 loop spans 14 amino acids. With V trimmed by 7 bases and J by 3 bases, 8 bases remained unmatched. For the CDR3, the DNA is TGTGCCAGCACCCCGGGCGGGGGGATCTACGAGCAGTACTTC. Its protein is CASTPGGGIYEQYF.

The rearrangement uses TRBV5-1 and TRBJ2-7; D gene ambiguous. The CDR3 sequence is 14 residues long. V was shortened by 3 bases and J by 0 bases, with 10 bases between the two germline ends. Germline CDR1 and CDR2: SGHRS and YFSETQ. The CDR3 nucleotides read TGCGCCAGCAGCTGGGGATGGAGCTCCTACGAGCAGTACTTC. Amino acid sequence: CASSWGWSSYEQYF.

The V gene is TRBV18, the J gene TRBJ2-2; no firm D call. The germline V gene has CDR1 KGHSH and CDR2 LQKENI. With 8 bases removed from V and 1 base from J, the gap between germline ends came to 17 bases. The CDR3 totals 16 residues. The CDR3 loop is CASLRSPGLNTGELFF. CDR3 bases: TGTGCCAGCCTCAGATCGCCTGGGTTGAACACCGGGGAGCTGTTTTTT.

The chain uses TRBV5-1 and TRBJ1-4; 8 nucleotides match TRBD1. Germline CDR1 is SGHRS and CDR2 is YFSETQ. This CDR3 comprises 18 residues. V gave up 4 bases and J gave up 0 bases; unmatched junction bases: 11. The CDR3 DNA is TGCGCCAGCAGCGGACAACCGGGGACAGGACCAACTAATGAAAAACTGTTTTTT. Its translation: CASSGQPGTGPTNEKLFF. The complete variable domain, with remaining parts taken from reference TRBV5-1 and TRBJ1-4, reads KAGVTQTPRYLIKTRGQQVTLSCSPISGHRSVSWYQQTPGQGLQFLFEYFSETQRNKGNFPGRFSGRQFSNSRSEMNVSTLELGDSALYLCASSGQPGTGPTNEKLFFGSGTQLSVL.

The CDR3 sequence is CASSDGSTDTQYF. Written as DNA, the CDR3 is TGTGCCAGCAGTGACGGGAGCACAGATACGCAGTATTTT. The chain combines TRBV6-4 with TRBJ2-3; unclear D gene. The germline V and J ends were trimmed by 2 bases and 0 bases, with 3 bases remaining between them. Germline assignment: CDR1 MRHNA and CDR2 SNTAGT. The CDR3 totals 13 residues.

The rearrangement uses TRBV9 and TRBJ2-7, with a weak D call TRBD1 (6 bases). The CDR3 extends over 15 amino acids. Trimming pared 0 bases from V and 2 bases from J, leaving 12 bases between. Germline loops: CDR1 SGDLS, CDR2 YYNGEE. The CDR3 region is CASSVESGATYEQYF. In DNA form, the CDR3 reads TGTGCCAGCAGCGTAGAATCAGGGGCCACCTACGAGCAGTACTTC. The variable domain in full, completed from reference TRBV9 and TRBJ2-7, reads DSGVTQTPKHLITATGQRVTLRCSPRSGDLSVYWYQQSLDQGLQFLIQYYNGEERAKGNILERFSAQQFPDLHSELNLSSLELGDSALYFCASSVESGATYEQYFGPGTRLTVT.

The gene calls are TRBV28 and TRBJ1-2; D is undetermined. The V gene's germline CDR1 is MDHEN and CDR2 SYDVKM. This CDR3 region has 19 residues. V gave up 1 base and J gave up 5 bases, with 26 bases separating them. The CDR3 reads CASSLYLSLVDPIRYGYTF. CDR3 coding DNA: TGTGCCAGCAGTTTATACTTAAGTCTTGTAGACCCGATTAGGTATGGCTACACCTTC.

CDR3 in DNA: TGCGCCAGCGGACCGGGGGGATCTAGCACAGATACGCAGTATTTT. This gives the protein CASGPGGSSTDTQYF. J is TRBJ2-3 and V is TRBV5-1; 7 bases align to TRBD2. This CDR3 is 15 amino acids long. V lost 7 bases to trimming and J lost 0 bases; unmatched junction nucleotides: 8. Germline V gene sequence: CDR1 SGHRS, CDR2 YFSETQ.